The present TCR beta chain was sequenced within a study of identifying expanded T cells in peripheral blood (dated by TCRdb to between 2018 and 2021). Notes on the research overall: Separate aliquots of the same genomic DNA pool were sequenced to produce technical replicates, and four replicates were compared in pairs.

The immunoSEQ Assay, which uses bias-controlled multiplex PCR amplification of genomic DNA, was used to profile TCRbeta CDR3 regions. As for the authors' bioinformatics: The absolute abundance of each unique TCRbeta CDR3 region was quantified after sequences were collapsed and filtered. Two models were used to test differential abundance: a binomial model (Fisher-equivalent) and a beta-binomial model that adds time-dependent variance fitted from healthy donors. Any clone with fewer than 5 combined templates was excluded, and a clone was called differentially abundant if its Benjamini-Hochberg FDR was below 0.01. The form v = (b*log(k)+a)^2 was used to model beta-binomial variance as a function of total template count across the two samples. TCRdb mirrors the immuneACCESS table, restricted to in-frame sequences. Some clones are absent from its copies; in checked studies, under half trace to an unresolved V gene, and the reason for the others is unknown. V and J calls and clone size are as listed in that table; D and trimming were resolved from the DNA. The sample contains tens of thousands of clones, 80% to 90% of them found a single time. Jointly, the top ten make up around 4.5% of the sample.

As for this clone: Its antigen is not yet known. No much larger clone exists at a distance of one base, and base qualities are not known.

What the authors observed across the whole study: The authors expected biological variance in healthy repertoires might increase further over much longer intervals such as months to years. Both the number of clones called differentially abundant and the false-positive rate were significantly reduced by the beta-binomial model across all healthy-donor time intervals. The binomial model flagged about 1.3 differentially abundant clones between technical replicates, compared with about 16 over about 2 weeks and 19 over around 4 weeks. Across all healthy donors, variance in clone template counts between approximately 2-week samples was found to increase significantly with total template count.

No immune events such as infections were documented for the healthy donors during the collection period. To calibrate time-dependent variance in a beta-binomial model of T-cell clone differential abundance, blood repertoires from healthy donors were used as a training cohort. The training cohort was composed of around ten healthy donors, 3 female and 7 male. The donors were between roughly 25 and 65 years old, with an average age of roughly 40 years. Whole blood was collected from each healthy donor at three time points spaced approximately 2 weeks apart and obtained from a commercial supplier. Genomic DNA was extracted from unsorted whole blood for immunosequencing. This sequence originates from a person between 18 and 75 years old in good health. Sequenced material: blood.

Read as DNA, the sequence is TGTGCCAGCAGCTTAGCTTGGGGGGGGAATGAGCAGTTCTTC. This encodes CASSLAWGGNEQFF. The sequence links TRBV7-6 to TRBJ2-1; TRBD2 agrees with 7 junctional bases. CDR1 SGHVS and CDR2 FNYEAQ are derived from the germline V gene. V loses 0 bases at its end and J loses 7 bases; junction bases beyond the gene matches: 3. The CDR3 spans 14 residues, from the cysteine through the phenylalanine. Of the read, only the CDR3 DNA is kept; its 42 bases are in frame from base 1.